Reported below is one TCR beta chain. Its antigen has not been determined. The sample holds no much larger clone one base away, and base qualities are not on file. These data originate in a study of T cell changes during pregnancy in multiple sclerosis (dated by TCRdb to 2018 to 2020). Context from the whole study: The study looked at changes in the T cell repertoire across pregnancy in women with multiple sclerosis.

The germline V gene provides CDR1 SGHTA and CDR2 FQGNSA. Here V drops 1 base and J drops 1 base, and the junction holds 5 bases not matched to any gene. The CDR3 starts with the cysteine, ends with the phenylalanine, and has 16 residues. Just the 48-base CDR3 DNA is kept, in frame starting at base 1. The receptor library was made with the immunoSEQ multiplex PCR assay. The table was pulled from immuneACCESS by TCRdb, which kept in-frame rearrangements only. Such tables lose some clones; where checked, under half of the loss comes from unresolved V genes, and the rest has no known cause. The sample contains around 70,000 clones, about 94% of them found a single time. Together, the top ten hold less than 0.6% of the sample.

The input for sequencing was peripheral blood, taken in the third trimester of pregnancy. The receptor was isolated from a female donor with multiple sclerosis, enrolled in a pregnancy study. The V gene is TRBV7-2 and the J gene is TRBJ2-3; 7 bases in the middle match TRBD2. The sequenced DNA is TGTGCCAGCAGCTTAGGGGCTAGCGGACGCACAGATACGCAGTATTTT. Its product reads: CASSLGASGRTDTQYF.